The clone carrying this T cell receptor (beta chain) was observed a few times. The TCR beta CDR3 regions underwent amplification using RNA transcripts as the source. The HTBI primer set drove a first-round RT-PCR of the TCR CDR3. A single record per CDR3 protein comes from TCRdb applying MiXCR to the multiplex PCR reads. The table has approximately 590,000 distinct CDR3 sequences, about half seen once. The source of the sample is a study of T cells in Graves' hyperthyroidism and ophthalmopathy. Subjects aged 18 to 65 presented with newly diagnosed hyperthyroidism of less than 2 months' duration. A patient was excluded if there was uncontrolled infection, other autoimmune disease, pregnancy or lactation. Trimming left V 5 bases short and J 3 bases short, with 19 bases between. CDR3 length: 16 residues. Per germline, CDR1 MGHDK and CDR2 SYGVNS.

The receptor comes from a young woman with Graves' hyperthyroidism. The sample taken for sequencing was peripheral blood or thyroid tissue (not recorded which). This rearrangement joins TRBV25-1 to TRBJ1-2, with D perhaps matching TRBD1 (6 bases). The CDR3 nucleotides are TGTGCCAGCAGTCCGGCCTTAAGGGGGGTCGACTATGGCTACACCTTC. Translating it yields CASSPALRGVDYGYTF.